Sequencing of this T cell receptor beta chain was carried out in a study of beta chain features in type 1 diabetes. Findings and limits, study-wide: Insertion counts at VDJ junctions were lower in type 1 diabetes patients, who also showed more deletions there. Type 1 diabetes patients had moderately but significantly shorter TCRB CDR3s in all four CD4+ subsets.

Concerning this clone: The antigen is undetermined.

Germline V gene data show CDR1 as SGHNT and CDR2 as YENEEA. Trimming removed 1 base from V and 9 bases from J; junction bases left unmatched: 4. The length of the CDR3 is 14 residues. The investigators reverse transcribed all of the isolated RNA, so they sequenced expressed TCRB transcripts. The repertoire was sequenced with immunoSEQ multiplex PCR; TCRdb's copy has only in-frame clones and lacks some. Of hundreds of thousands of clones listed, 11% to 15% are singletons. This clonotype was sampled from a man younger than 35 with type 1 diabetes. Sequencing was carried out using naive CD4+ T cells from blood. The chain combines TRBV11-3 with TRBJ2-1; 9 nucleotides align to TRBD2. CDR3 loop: CASSLGGLASEQFF. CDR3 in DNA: TGTGCCAGCAGCTTAGGAGGACTAGCGAGTGAGCAGTTCTTC.